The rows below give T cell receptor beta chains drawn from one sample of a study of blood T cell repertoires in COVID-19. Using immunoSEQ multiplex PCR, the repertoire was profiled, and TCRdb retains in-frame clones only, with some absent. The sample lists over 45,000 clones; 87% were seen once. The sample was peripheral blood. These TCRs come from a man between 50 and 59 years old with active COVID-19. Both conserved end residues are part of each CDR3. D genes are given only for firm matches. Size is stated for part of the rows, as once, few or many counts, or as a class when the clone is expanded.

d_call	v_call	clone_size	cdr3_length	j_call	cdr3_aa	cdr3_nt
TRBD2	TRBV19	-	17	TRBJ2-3	CASSPWAASGDRSTQYF	TGTGCCAGTAGTCCGTGGGCGGCTAGCGGAGATAGAAGTACGCAGTATTTT
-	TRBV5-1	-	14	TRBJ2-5	CASFRDTQQETQYF	TGCGCCAGCTTCCGGGACACCCAACAAGAGACCCAGTACTTC
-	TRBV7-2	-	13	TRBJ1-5	CASSVTHYQPQHF	TGTGCCAGCAGCGTCACCCACTATCAGCCCCAGCATTTT
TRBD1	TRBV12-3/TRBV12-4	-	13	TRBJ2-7	CASSGDRAYEQYF	TGTGCCAGCAGCGGCGACAGGGCTTACGAGCAGTACTTC
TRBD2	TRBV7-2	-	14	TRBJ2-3	CASSSSGGAHTQYF	TGTGCCAGCAGCTCCAGCGGGGGGGCTCATACGCAGTATTTT
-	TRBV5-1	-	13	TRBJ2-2	CASGRSRGGELFF	TGCGCCAGCGGACGATCTCGGGGAGGGGAGCTGTTTTTT
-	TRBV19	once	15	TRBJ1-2	CASSNSGTGHYGYTF	TGTGCCAGTAGTAATTCCGGGACTGGGCACTATGGCTACACCTTC
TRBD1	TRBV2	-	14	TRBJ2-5	CAITGTGGRETQYF	TGTGCCATCACGGGGACAGGGGGCCGGGAGACCCAGTACTTC
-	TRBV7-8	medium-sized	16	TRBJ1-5	CASAGGGLGSNQPQHF	TGTGCCAGCGCCGGGGGAGGTCTCGGAAGCAATCAGCCCCAGCATTTT
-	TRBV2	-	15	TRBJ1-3	CASSEGGISGNTIYF	TGTGCCAGCAGTGAAGGCGGTATCTCTGGAAACACCATATATTTT
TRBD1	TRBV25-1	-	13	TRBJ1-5	CACLGGLNQPQHF	TGTGCCTGCCTAGGGGGCCTCAATCAGCCCCAGCATTTT
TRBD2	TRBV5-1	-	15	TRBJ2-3	CASSQAGDLTDTQYF	TGCGCCAGCAGCCAAGCGGGAGACTTAACAGATACGCAGTATTTT
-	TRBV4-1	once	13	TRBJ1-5	CASSQQLSQPQHF	TGCGCCAGCAGCCAACAACTTTCACAGCCCCAGCATTTT
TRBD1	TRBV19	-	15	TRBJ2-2	CASSWGTGEPGELFF	TGTGCCAGTAGTTGGGGGACAGGGGAACCCGGGGAGCTGTTTTTT
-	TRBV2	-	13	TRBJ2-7	CASSPGLAYEQYF	TGTGCCAGCAGTCCCGGACTGGCCTACGAGCAGTACTTC
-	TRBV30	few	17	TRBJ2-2	CAWRSEVGTSITGELFF	TGTGCCTGGAGGTCGGAAGTCGGTACTAGCATCACCGGGGAGCTGTTTTTT
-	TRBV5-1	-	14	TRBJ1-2	CASSLEEEIYGYTF	TGCGCCAGCAGCTTGGAGGAGGAAATCTATGGCTACACCTTC
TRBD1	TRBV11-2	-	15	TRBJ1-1	CASSLGQGLNTEAFF	TGTGCCAGCAGCCTTGGACAGGGCTTAAACACTGAAGCTTTCTTT
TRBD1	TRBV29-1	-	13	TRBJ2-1	CSCAGTGTNEQFF	TGCAGCTGTGCGGGGACAGGGACGAATGAGCAGTTCTTC
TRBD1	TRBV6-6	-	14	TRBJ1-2	CASSQDGTGIGYTF	TGTGCCAGCAGTCAGGACGGGACAGGGATAGGCTACACCTTC
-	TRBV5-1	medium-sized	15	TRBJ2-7	CASSFSGINLSEQYF	TGCGCCAGCAGCTTTTCCGGGATAAACTTAAGCGAGCAGTACTTC
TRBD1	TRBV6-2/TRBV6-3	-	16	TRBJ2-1	CASSPTGTGVANEQFF	TGTGCCAGCAGCCCTACCGGGACAGGGGTGGCCAATGAGCAGTTCTTC
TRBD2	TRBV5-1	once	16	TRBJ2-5	CASSFIGTSGQETQYF	TGCGCCAGCAGCTTTATCGGGACTAGCGGACAAGAGACCCAGTACTTC
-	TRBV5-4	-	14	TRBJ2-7	CASSLRGRPYEQYF	TGTGCCAGCAGCTTACGTGGGAGACCCTACGAGCAGTACTTC